Included here is one TCR beta chain sequence, with context. What it binds is unknown. The germline gives CDR1 ENHRY, CDR2 SYGVKD. Trimming left V 4 bases short and J 3 bases short, with 7 bases between. This CDR3 has 12 residues. This sample was taken from a study of the immune and genomic landscape of osteosarcoma. Study results and limitations: Productive clonality stayed low overall, though C3 exceeded C1.

Method: immunoSEQ multiplex PCR; TCRdb's copy keeps in-frame clones and lacks some. Here the sample spans 600 to 850 clones, about three quarters being singletons. What was sequenced was metastatic tumor tissue from the lung. This receptor was identified in a boy under 18 with osteosarcoma. This chain links TRBV10-3 with TRBJ2-7; D call uncertain. This CDR3 reads CAISGDGYEQYF. CDR3 bases: TGTGCCATCAGTGGAGACGGCTACGAGCAGTACTTC.